This TCR beta chain was sequenced for a study of T-cell memory formation after mild COVID-19. Constant-segment primers and 5'RACE yielded cDNA libraries for TCR alpha and TCR beta, each carrying sample barcodes and UMIs. TCRdb reprocessed the 5' RACE reads via MiXCR and lists one record per CDR3 protein. The sample holds roughly 130,000 distinct CDR3 sequences; about 17% are singletons and the top ten take 14%. The length of the CDR3 is 16 residues. V gave up 3 bases and J gave up 0 bases, with 11 bases separating them. Germline assignment: CDR1 KGHDR and CDR2 SFDVKD. In its sample, this clonotype was seen a few times.

The receptor's source is an adult woman who had mild COVID-19 (a few samples of this study predate the infection). Cell type and time point are not known. The gene calls are TRBV24-1 and TRBJ2-1; D remains unclear. Source material: PBMCs or a T cell subset sorted from them (not recorded which). The CDR3 reads CATSDPAMGSYNEQFF. The CDR3 bases are TGTGCCACCAGTGATCCCGCCATGGGCTCCTACAATGAGCAGTTCTTC.